The T cell receptor (beta chain) under discussion was sequenced for a study of T cells after yellow fever vaccination (dated by TCRdb to 2018 to 2020). Study-wide context: Memory subsets (EM, EMRA, CM and Tscm) were sorted on a BD FACS Aria III using CD3, CD45RA, CCR7 and CD95 staining. The SMART-Seq v4 Ultra Low Input RNA kit was used to prepare libraries from fractions with low cell numbers. Bulk TCR alpha and beta repertoires were sequenced longitudinally to track T-cell clones before and after primary and booster YFV17D yellow fever vaccination. The cohort comprised two healthy male donors, one aged 18 to 30 and one aged 30 to 40 years. Blood samples were taken at several timepoints before and after primary and secondary immunization, and bulk PBMC replicates and cell subsets were isolated. Sorting of memory subsets took place on days 0, 15 and 45 and at 18 months after primary vaccination, as well as on days 0, 15 and 45 after the 30-year booster.

Broader findings and caveats from the paper: The secondary T-cell response was weaker than the primary response but faster, peaking on day 5 instead of day 15. After the booster, most of the clones that had expanded following primary vaccination were detected again (around 95% of CD4 and around 88% of CD8), which suggests that memory was broadly maintained. A small fraction of clonotypes showed up in both the CD4 and CD8 compartments, probably as a result of convergent recombination. On day 0, almost all vaccine-responding clonotypes were found to be below detection in the sorted memory subsets. Only a couple of donors were included in the study, so the extent to which the findings can be generalized is limited. Computational filtering was required because FACS-sorted repertoires could contain abundant contaminating clonotypes from the bulk population.

The treatment or condition label, read with the paper, signifies: live attenuated yellow fever vaccine strain. A standard Ficoll-Paque protocol was used to isolate PBMCs from peripheral blood. For sorted memory subsets, RNA extraction was done with the RNeasy Micro Kit. This clonotype came up a few times. Base qualities were left out, and no much larger clone turns up one base away. Based on the germline V gene, the CDR1 and CDR2 sequences are SGHRS and YFSETQ. V is shortened by 4 bases, J by 5 bases, and the region joining them spans 17 bases. The CDR3 spans 15 residues, from the cysteine through the phenylalanine. Of all the DNA, just the CDR3 is kept, 45 bases in frame from base 1. Reads for this sample came from an Illumina NovaSeq 6000. Synthesis of TCR cDNA relied on 5'RACE template switching, a step that introduced a universal primer site along with unique molecular identifiers. Priming for cDNA synthesis came from both the TCR alpha and TCR beta constant segments. Library amplification involved two PCR steps, and the second step added sample barcodes and sequencing adapters. Sequencing of libraries was done on Illumina HiSeq 2500 (2x100 bp) or NovaSeq (2x150 bp). In the paper's pipeline: Demultiplexing of reads and collapsing into UMI consensus sequences were performed with MIGEC, and V(D)J alignment was carried out with MiXCR. Vaccine-responding clonotypes were defined with edgeR using replicate PBMC samples, requiring FDR below 0.01 and a log2 fold change above 5 up to day 15. CD4 or CD8 identity was assigned to each bulk clonotype according to whether the clonotype was present at higher abundance in the sequenced CD4 repertoire or the sequenced CD8 repertoire. To estimate how each clone was distributed across memory phenotypes, clonotype frequencies in memory subsets were weighted by the numbers of FACS-sorted cells. The raw public reads went through TCRdb reprocessing: fastp at Q25, MiXCR clone calling, in-frame beta chains kept. Every CDR3 protein is listed once, alongside the most common genes and DNA of its rows. Here the V and J calls rest on TCRdb's processing, not on the authors' analysis. The sample yields more than 45,000 distinct CDR3 sequences; about 5% were counted once. The ten largest clones take up roughly 30% of the sample.

The chain is made from TRBV5-1 and TRBJ2-3; a weak D assignment points to TRBD1 (6 bases agree). This sequence originates from a man aged 18 to 35 who received the YFV17D yellow fever vaccine. The material sequenced was PBMCs, either bulk or a sorted T-cell subset (CD4+, CD8+, memory, or dextramer-sorted; not recorded which), taken on the day of the yellow fever booster vaccination. The sequence in DNA is TGCGCCAGCAGCCTTGGGACATCTTCTGGAGATACGCAGTATTTT. It translates as CASSLGTSSGDTQYF.